The T cell receptor beta chain described here comes from a study of T cells in Graves' hyperthyroidism and ophthalmopathy. Amplified TCR beta CDR3 regions came from RNA transcripts. Researchers ran a first-round RT-PCR on the TCR CDR3 using the HTBI primer set. TCRdb re-called the multiplex PCR reads through MiXCR, storing one row per CDR3 protein. The sample records 350,000 or so distinct CDR3 sequences, roughly 17% being singletons. The CDR3 has 16 residues. Looked up from germline, CDR1 is SEHNR and CDR2 is FQNEAQ (reference sequence). A remark on this clonotype: A single base separates this from a much larger clone, so it may be a read error.

The chain carries TRBV7-9 and TRBJ2-1, with 13 positions matching TRBD2. The material sequenced was blood. The clonotype originates from a woman younger than 45 with Graves' hyperthyroidism that later progressed to Graves' ophthalmopathy. The CDR3 loop reads CAGSSNRTSGSNEQFF. In DNA, the CDR3 is TGTGCCGGCAGCTCAAACCGGACTAGCGGGAGCAATGAGCAGTTCTTC.